What follows are 31 T cell receptor beta chains derived from one specimen sequenced in a study of T cell repertoires in MIS-A myocarditis (dated by TCRdb to between 2020 and 2023). Preparation of the library involved the immunoSEQ multiplex PCR assay. TCRdb stores this immuneACCESS table with in-frame sequences only. Part of the clones is absent; in the studies checked, under half of the shortfall reflects unresolved V genes, and no reason is known for the rest. In this sample the table shows some 12,000 clones, around 83% of which occur a single time. The ten largest account for 25% to 30% of the sample. The sample comprised right ventricle heart tissue obtained at autopsy. The sample's cell subset or site label, decoded: cardiac tissue sample (left or right ventricle, interventricular septum, or pericardium). Receptors were obtained from a man aged 18 to 29 with fulminant myocarditis from multisystem inflammatory syndrome in adults (MIS-A) after COVID-19.

This chain connects TRBV7-2 to TRBJ1-6, with a possible D match to TRBD1 (5 bases). CDR3 length: 15 residues. CDR1 is SGHTA and CDR2 is FQGNSA in the germline V gene. The V end was cut by 8 bases, the J end by 4 bases, with 15 bases between. The CDR3 nucleotides are TGTGCCAGCGACTCGACAGAGGGTTATAATTCACCCCTCCACTTT. Translating it yields CASDSTEGYNSPLHF. Complete variable domain (other parts from reference TRBV7-2 and TRBJ1-6): GAGVSQSPSNKVTEKGKDVELRCDPISGHTALYWYRQSLGQGLEFLIYFQGNSAPDKSGLPSDRFSAERTGGSVSTLTIQRTQQEDSAVYLCASDSTEGYNSPLHFGNGTRLTVT.

The genes are TRBV4-3 and TRBJ1-1; 7 positions match TRBD1. After removal of 2 bases from V and 5 bases from J, the junction contained 5 bases not matched to a gene. This CDR3 contains 14 residues. Germline CDR1 and CDR2: LGHNA and YSLEER. The CDR3 loop reads CASSQQGGGTEAFF. CDR3 DNA: TGCGCCAGCAGCCAACAGGGGGGAGGAACTGAAGCTTTCTTT.

The chain has TRBV7-9 and TRBJ2-1; 8 positions agree with TRBD1. Germline CDR1 SEHNR, CDR2 FQNEAQ (reference sequence). The CDR3 totals 16 residues. Germline trimming cut 4 bases from V and 5 bases from J; bases unmatched to any gene: 10. This chain's CDR3 is CASSSLPGQGDNEQFF. The CDR3 DNA reads TGTGCCAGCAGCTCCCTTCCTGGACAGGGCGACAATGAGCAGTTCTTC.

The chain is built from TRBV5-6 and TRBJ1-1; TRBD1 might be the D (6 bases). The CDR3 has 14 amino acids. V gave up 0 bases and J gave up 7 bases, with 13 bases separating them. Germline V CDR1 and CDR2: SGHDT, YYEEEE. The CDR3, as DNA: TGTGCCAGCAGCTTGGGAAGGGGGTATTATGAAGCTTTCTTT. Protein sequence: CASSLGRGYYEAFF.

The J gene is TRBJ2-1, the V gene TRBV6-5; unclear D gene. This CDR3 region has 14 residues. The ends were cut back, 4 bases at V and 2 bases at J, with 9 bases in the middle. Germline-derived CDR1 and CDR2 are MNHEY and SVGAGI. The CDR3 DNA sequence: TGTGCCAGCAGTTTTGGGATCACCTACAATGAGCAGTTCTTC. Its translation: CASSFGITYNEQFF.

This sequence joins TRBV27 and TRBJ1-3; a weak D match, TRBD1 (5 bases). The CDR3 runs 15 residues. Germline CDR1 reads MNHEY; CDR2 reads SMNVEV (reference sequence). Trimming cost V 2 bases and J 0 bases, with 8 bases left between them. The CDR3: CASSLGGSSGNTIYF. As DNA, the CDR3 is TGTGCCAGCAGTTTAGGGGGTAGCTCTGGAAACACCATATATTTT.

The chain couples TRBV4-2 to TRBJ1-2; no clear D gene. V lost 2 bases to trimming and J lost 6 bases, with 10 bases between them. This CDR3 has 13 residues. Germline loops: CDR1 LGHNA, CDR2 YNFKEQ. The CDR3 region has the DNA TGTGCCAGCAGCCAACTCGAATGGGATGGCTACACCTTC. It yields the protein CASSQLEWDGYTF.

This sequence joins TRBV27 and TRBJ2-6; 8 bases agree with TRBD1. From germline, CDR1 is MNHEY and CDR2 SMNVEV (reference sequence). The CDR3 has 17 amino acids. The ends lost 10 bases at V and 0 bases at J; junction bases unmatched: 11. CDR3: CATGRRDRTSGANVLTF. CDR3 bases: TGTGCCACCGGAAGGAGGGACAGGACCTCTGGGGCCAACGTCCTGACTTTC.

This clone showed up just a few times. This sequence joins TRBV5-1 and TRBJ2-2; maybe TRBD2 (7 bases). V lost 4 bases to trimming and J lost 5 bases, with 12 bases between them. Per the germline V gene, CDR1 is SGHRS and CDR2 is YFSETQ. The CDR3 has 14 residues. The CDR3 nucleotides are TGCGCCAGCAGCCGGGGGGCAGGGACCGGGGAGCTGTTTTTT. It yields the protein CASSRGAGTGELFF. The full variable domain, its missing parts supplied by reference TRBV5-1 and TRBJ2-2, is KAGVTQTPRYLIKTRGQQVTLSCSPISGHRSVSWYQQTPGQGLQFLFEYFSETQRNKGNFPGRFSGRQFSNSRSEMNVSTLELGDSALYLCASSRGAGTGELFFGEGSRLTVL.

This chain joins TRBV6-1 and TRBJ1-3, with D possibly being TRBD1 (5 bases). The CDR3 length is 16 residues. V lost 3 bases and J 3 bases, leaving 15 bases between the germline ends. CDR1 MNHNS and CDR2 SASEGT come from the germline V gene. The CDR3 nucleotides read TGTGCCAGCAGTGACGGCAGGGTTTTTGATGGAAACACCATATATTTT. Translated, it gives CASSDGRVFDGNTIYF.

The chain joins TRBV4-1 to TRBJ1-2, with 7 bases fitting TRBD1. Germline values: CDR1 MGHRA, CDR2 YSYEKL. V trimming: 0 bases; J trimming: 8 bases; junction bases outside the gene matches: 12. The CDR3 has 16 amino acids. The CDR3 DNA reads TGCGCCAGCAGCCAAGATCGCAGGGGGACGATTCGAGGCTACACCTTC. Amino acid sequence: CASSQDRRGTIRGYTF.

This rearrangement joins TRBV10-3 to TRBJ1-6; maybe TRBD1 (6 bases). CDR1 and CDR2 (germline): ENHRY, SYGVKD. This CDR3 is built from 15 residues. Trimming took off 0 bases at V and 4 bases at J, with 7 bases between the two ends. The CDR3 nucleotides read TGTGCCATCAGTGAGTCGGGACAATATAATTCACCCCTCCACTTT. This codes for CAISESGQYNSPLHF.

The V call is TRBV10-3, the J call TRBJ2-2; the match to TRBD1 covers 8 bases. The J segment lost 9 bases and the V segment lost 4 bases, leaving 4 bases of the junction unmatched. In germline, CDR1 is ENHRY, CDR2 SYGVKD. The CDR3 sequence is 13 residues long. The CDR3 DNA reads TGTGCCATCAGTGCGACAGGGGCCCGGGAGCTGTTTTTT. Translation gives CAISATGARELFF.

This rearrangement joins TRBV9 to TRBJ2-2; TRBD1 agrees at 7 bases. The CDR3 has 16 residues. Germline loops: CDR1 SGDLS, CDR2 YYNGEE. Losses at the gene ends were 4 bases for V and 0 bases for J; bases not matched to a gene: 6. The CDR3 region has the DNA TGTGCCAGCAGCTTGCGACAGGGATCGAACACCGGGGAGCTGTTTTTT. This sequence encodes CASSLRQGSNTGELFF.

The chain combines TRBV5-1 with TRBJ1-4; D is possibly TRBD1 (6 bases). V lost 4 bases, J lost 8 bases, and 18 bases lay in between. This CDR3 is built from 15 residues. The V gene's germline CDR1 is SGHRS and CDR2 YFSETQ. In DNA, the CDR3 is TGCGCCAGCAGCGTTGGCAGGGGAGAAGTAGAAAAACTGTTTTTT. This gives the protein CASSVGRGEVEKLFF.

This clone has a single count. This sequence joins TRBV9 and TRBJ1-6; D is ambiguous. The germline V and J ends were trimmed by 0 bases and 9 bases, with 7 bases remaining between them. Germline V gene sequence: CDR1 SGDLS, CDR2 YYNGEE. This CDR3 contains 13 residues. CDR3 nucleotides: TGTGCCAGCAGCGTAGCTTGGGGTTCACCCCTCCACTTT. Protein sequence: CASSVAWGSPLHF. The full variable domain, in which reference TRBV9 and TRBJ1-6 provide the parts outside the CDR3, is DSGVTQTPKHLITATGQRVTLRCSPRSGDLSVYWYQQSLDQGLQFLIQYYNGEERAKGNILERFSAQQFPDLHSELNLSSLELGDSALYFCASSVAWGSPLHFGNGTRLTVT.

This clone was seen only a few times. The V call is TRBV12-3 or TRBV12-4, the J call TRBJ1-5; weak D call: TRBD1 (5 bases). The CDR3 extends over 13 amino acids. Deletions cut 7 bases from V and 7 bases from J, with 14 bases between. CDR3 in DNA: TGTGCCAGCACCTTAGGTAGGGGACAGCCCCAGCATTTT. It codes for CASTLGRGQPQHF.

This chain uses TRBV18 with TRBJ1-4; D is unresolved. The germline V gene encodes CDR1 KGHSH and CDR2 LQKENI. The CDR3 extends over 13 amino acids. Trimming took off 1 base at V and 5 bases at J, with 5 bases between the two ends. CDR3 DNA: TGTGCCAGCTCACCACAGGGAAATGAAAAACTGTTTTTT. It codes for CASSPQGNEKLFF.

This clone was seen once. V gene TRBV5-1 combines with J gene TRBJ2-7; 13 nucleotides match TRBD2. The CDR3 has 20 amino acids. J gave up 5 bases and V 0 bases, and 17 bases lay outside the gene matches. Germline CDR1 is SGHRS and CDR2 is YFSETQ. CDR3 coding DNA: TGCGCCAGCAGCTTGGGCCCGAGAGCGACTAGCGGGAGGTACTGGGACGAGCAGTACTTC. As protein: CASSLGPRATSGRYWDEQYF.

V and J are TRBV7-2 and TRBJ2-3, with TRBD1 matching over 7 bases. This CDR3 is 15 amino acids long. The V and J ends lost 3 bases and 3 bases, in that order; junction bases with no gene match: 6. Germline loops: CDR1 SGHTA, CDR2 FQGNSA. CDR3: CASSFHRGWTDTQYF. CDR3 DNA: TGTGCCAGCAGCTTCCACAGGGGTTGGACAGATACGCAGTATTTT.

V usage is TRBV11-1 and J usage is TRBJ1-2, with 8 bases fitting TRBD1. Germline-derived CDR1 and CDR2 are SGHAT and FQDESV (reference sequence). The CDR3 contains 16 residues. Trimming took 1 base from V and 7 from J; bases not matched to a gene: 11. Here the CDR3 reads CASSLDLQGAISGYTF. The CDR3 DNA follows: TGTGCCAGCAGCTTAGACCTTCAGGGGGCAATCTCTGGCTACACCTTC.

The V call is TRBV5-1, the J call TRBJ1-3; maybe TRBD1 (5 bases). The CDR3 spans 16 residues. V dropped 2 bases and J dropped 0 bases, with 12 bases sitting between them. Germline CDR1 SGHRS, CDR2 YFSETQ. Here the CDR3 DNA reads TGCGCCAGCAGCTTAAGGGGCATGGACTCTGGAAACACCATATATTTT. It is translated as CASSLRGMDSGNTIYF.

This chain connects TRBV28 to TRBJ2-7; D is possibly TRBD1 (5 bases). CDR1 and CDR2 from the germline V gene are MDHEN and SYDVKM. Trimming took 3 bases from V and 1 from J, leaving 16 bases between them. The CDR3 is 16 amino acids. The CDR3, as DNA: TGTGCCAGCAGTTTTATCGCAGGGCGCTGGTCCTACGAGCAGTACTTC. It yields the protein CASSFIAGRWSYEQYF.

This clone ranks as large. This chain connects TRBV5-6 to TRBJ2-7; the D is unclear. The germline CDR1 and CDR2 sequences are SGHDT and YYEEEE. The V end was cut by 2 bases, the J end by 2 bases, with 11 bases between. The CDR3 is 14 residues long. The CDR3 loop reads CASSFYGDAYEQYF. The CDR3 DNA reads as TGTGCCAGCAGCTTCTACGGAGATGCCTACGAGCAGTACTTC.

The rearrangement uses TRBV28 and TRBJ1-1; D ambiguous. V was shortened by 7 bases and J by 0 bases, with 9 bases between the two germline ends. This CDR3 has 13 residues. Germline V gene data show CDR1 as MDHEN and CDR2 as SYDVKM. The CDR3 loop is CASTDTLNTEAFF. CDR3 nucleotide sequence: TGTGCCAGCACCGACACGTTGAACACTGAAGCTTTCTTT.

This chain uses TRBV5-1 with TRBJ2-3, with a weak D call TRBD2 (6 bases). The CDR3 loop spans 15 amino acids. V lost 4 bases and J 0 bases, leaving 12 bases between the germline ends. Germline values: CDR1 SGHRS, CDR2 YFSETQ. The CDR3 DNA reads TGCGCCAGCAGCCCCGGGGGTTCGAGCACAGATACGCAGTATTTT. Protein product: CASSPGGSSTDTQYF.

The genes are TRBV5-1 and TRBJ1-1; TRBD1 is a possible D gene (6 bases). Looked up from germline, CDR1 is SGHRS and CDR2 is YFSETQ. The V gene lost 7 bases and the J gene lost 3 bases, with 16 bases spanning the gap. The CDR3 contains 14 residues. In nucleotides, the CDR3 is TGCGCCAGCGGCCTTGGGACAATCTACACTGAAGCTTTCTTT. This codes for CASGLGTIYTEAFF.

This sequence joins TRBV5-1 and TRBJ1-5; TRBD1 aligns across 7 bases. The CDR3 is made up of 16 amino acids. Per the germline V gene, CDR1 is SGHRS and CDR2 is YFSETQ. J was trimmed by 4 bases and V by 0 bases; bases with no gene match: 7. In DNA, the CDR3 is TGCGCCAGCAGCTTGGTGGGGACAGCGGTTAATCAGCCCCAGCATTTT. It yields the protein CASSLVGTAVNQPQHF.

V usage is TRBV28 and J usage is TRBJ1-2, with D possibly TRBD1 on 5 matching bases. Germline V gives CDR1 MDHEN, CDR2 SYDVKM. V gave up 3 bases and J gave up 4 bases, with 18 bases separating them. This CDR3 spans 16 amino acids. The CDR3, as DNA: TGTGCCAGCAGTTTGGGAACAGGCTCTCGGGGCTATGGCTACACCTTC. Protein sequence: CASSLGTGSRGYGYTF.

The chain employs TRBV28 and TRBJ2-5, with a tentative D call TRBD2 (5 bases). The germline V and J ends were trimmed by 5 bases and 4 bases, with 8 bases remaining between them. Germline CDR1 and CDR2: MDHEN and SYDVKM. CDR3 length: 12 amino acids. The CDR3 sequence: CASSQGRETQYF. The CDR3 coding sequence is TGTGCCAGCAGTCAAGGGAGAGAGACCCAGTACTTC.

The CDR3 region is CASSQDLVQPQHF. As DNA, the CDR3 is TGCGCCAGCAGCCAAGATCTGGTTCAGCCCCAGCATTTT. The rearrangement joins TRBV4-1 to TRBJ1-5; D not resolved. The CDR3 sequence is 13 residues long. The V end lost 0 bases, the J end lost 6 bases, and 6 bases lay between the germline ends. Germline CDR1 MGHRA, CDR2 YSYEKL.